This T cell receptor beta chain came from a study of cytomegalovirus exposure and HLA in healthy donors. Use of 60 Vbeta and 13 Jbeta primers characterized the PCR. TCRdb keeps only in-frame clones here, not all; method: immunoSEQ multiplex PCR. The sample records some 150,000 clones, 78% being singletons. A few counts support this clone. Sequenced material: PBMCs. The sequence derives from a man aged 35 to 55 in good health and CMV-seropositive.

The chain's CDR3 is CASSQLTSGSYNEQFF. In DNA form, the CDR3 reads TGTGCCAGCAGCCAACTGACTAGCGGGAGTTACAATGAGCAGTTCTTC. The chain links TRBV9 to TRBJ2-1; 12 positions match TRBD2. After removal of 4 bases from V and 4 bases from J, the junction contained 6 bases not matched to a gene. This CDR3 has 16 amino acids. Germline V gene lookup returns CDR1 SGDLS and CDR2 YYNGEE.